A single sample is the source of the 19 T cell receptor beta chains below, sequenced in a study of blood T cell repertoires in COVID-19. Produced via immunoSEQ multiplex PCR; TCRdb's table is partial and in-frame only. The sample lists about 45,000 clones; 88% were seen once. What was sequenced was peripheral blood. The origin of the receptors is a human donor in a cohort sampled during active COVID-19.

The V and J genes are TRBV4-3 and TRBJ2-7, with 10 bases lining up with TRBD1. The junction had 6 bases not matched to a gene; V was cut back by 3 bases and J by 1 base. This CDR3 has 16 amino acids. Germline lookup yields CDR1 LGHNA and CDR2 YSLEER. The CDR3 nucleotides are TGCGCCAGCAGCCACTCTGGGACAGGGGAGTCCTACGAGCAGTACTTC. Amino acids: CASSHSGTGESYEQYF.

The rearrangement uses TRBV12-3 or TRBV12-4 and TRBJ2-5; TRBD2 matches 8 bases. The V and J ends lost 6 bases and 4 bases, in that order; junction bases with no gene match: 1. The CDR3 sequence is 12 residues long. The CDR3 nucleotides read TGTGCCAGCAGGGCGGGGGGAGAGACCCAGTACTTC. Translated, it gives CASRAGGETQYF.

The V gene is TRBV9, the J gene TRBJ2-6, with a weak D call TRBD2 (6 bases). CDR1 is SGDLS and CDR2 is YYNGEE in the germline V gene. CDR3 length: 18 amino acids. V was clipped by 0 bases and J by 2 bases, with 15 bases between them. Here the CDR3 reads CASSVAGRGTAGANVLTF. The DNA of the CDR3 is TGTGCCAGCAGCGTAGCCGGCCGGGGGACGGCTGGGGCCAACGTCCTGACTTTC.

This clone was found once. The chain carries TRBV7-8 and TRBJ1-2; D unresolved. The CDR3 length is 13 residues. The V gene's germline CDR1 is SGHVS and CDR2 FQNEAQ. V was pared by 3 bases and J by 7 bases, with 12 bases between. CDR3 residues: CASSFKVRGGYTF. Here the CDR3 DNA reads TGTGCCAGCAGCTTCAAGGTCCGGGGTGGCTACACCTTC.

The V call is TRBV7-2, the J call TRBJ2-5, with 11 nucleotides matching TRBD1. This CDR3 is 17 amino acids long. Germline V gives CDR1 SGHTA, CDR2 FQGNSA. After removal of 1 base from V and 5 bases from J, the junction contained 9 bases not matched to a gene. The CDR3 sequence: CASSLGTGGDLGETQYF. In DNA form, the CDR3 reads TGTGCCAGCAGCTTAGGGACAGGGGGCGATCTTGGGGAGACCCAGTACTTC.

V and J are TRBV30 and TRBJ1-2; 9 nucleotides agree with TRBD1. V lost 4 bases to trimming and J lost 5 bases; unmatched junction nucleotides: 5. This CDR3 is 13 amino acids long. CDR1 and CDR2 (germline): GTSNPN, SVGIG (reference sequence). The CDR3 DNA follows: TGTGCCTGGAAACGGACAGGGGTTTATGGCTACACCTTC. As protein: CAWKRTGVYGYTF.

This chain connects TRBV11-2 to TRBJ2-3; no definite D call. Germline loops: CDR1 SGHAT, CDR2 FQNNGV. Trimming left V 1 base short and J 2 bases short, with 4 bases between. The CDR3 loop spans 13 amino acids. The CDR3 DNA is TGTGCCAGCAGCTTAGGACTCACAGATACGCAGTATTTT. Its protein is CASSLGLTDTQYF.

The rearrangement uses TRBV10-2 and TRBJ1-1; D is perhaps TRBD1 (6 bases). From germline, CDR1 is WSHSY and CDR2 SAAADI. The CDR3 has 14 amino acids. V lost 4 bases to trimming and J lost 8 bases, with 17 bases between them. The CDR3 reads CASSVGRATGEAFF. Written as DNA, the CDR3 is TGCGCCAGCAGTGTGGGCAGGGCCACAGGGGAAGCTTTCTTT.

This rearrangement joins TRBV4-3 to TRBJ1-2; a possible D gene is TRBD1 (5 bases). Trimming left V 1 base short and J 4 bases short, with 22 bases between. CDR1 is LGHNA, CDR2 YSLEER, per germline. There are 18 residues in the CDR3. The CDR3 bases are TGCGCCAGCAGCCAAGTAGGGGCAGGGCTGGGGGGGAGCTATGGCTACACCTTC. The encoded protein is CASSQVGAGLGGSYGYTF.

The chain links TRBV12-3 or TRBV12-4 to TRBJ1-1; perhaps TRBD1 as D (5 bases). The V gene lost 3 bases and the J gene lost 3 bases, with 8 bases spanning the gap. The CDR3 is 13 amino acids. CDR3 protein: CASSFSRDTEAFF. The CDR3 DNA is TGTGCCAGCAGTTTCTCCAGGGACACTGAAGCTTTCTTT.

In nucleotides, the CDR3 is TGTGCCAGCAACCTACAGGGTGGTAATTCACCCCTCCACTTT. This encodes CASNLQGGNSPLHF. The V and J genes are TRBV5-4 and TRBJ1-6; maybe TRBD1 (6 bases). This CDR3 comprises 14 residues. The germline V gene encodes CDR1 SGHNT and CDR2 YYREEE (reference sequence). Trimming cost V 6 bases and J 6 bases, with 13 bases left between them. The whole variable domain, filled in from reference TRBV5-4 and TRBJ1-6, reads ETGVTQSPTHLIKTRGQQVTLRCSSQSGHNTVSWYQQALGQGPQFIFQYYREEENGRGNFPPRFSGLQFPNYSSELNVNALELDDSALYLCASNLQGGNSPLHFGNGTRLTVT.

This clone is medium-sized within its sample. The J gene is TRBJ2-1, the V gene TRBV15; no definite D call. Germline CDR1 and CDR2: LNHNV and YYDKDF (reference sequence). Trimming pared 0 bases from V and 3 bases from J, leaving 9 bases between. The CDR3 runs to 15 residues. The CDR3 protein is CATSRDGSDYNEQFF. CDR3 in DNA: TGTGCCACCAGCAGAGATGGCTCAGACTACAATGAGCAGTTCTTC.

The chain has TRBV7-2 and TRBJ2-5; D gene uncertain. The V end lost 3 bases, the J end lost 2 bases, and 4 bases lay between the germline ends. This CDR3 spans 12 amino acids. The germline V gene has CDR1 SGHTA and CDR2 FQGNSA. In DNA, the CDR3 is TGTGCCAGCAGCTTCTATCAAGAGACCCAGTACTTC. Residues: CASSFYQETQYF.

This clone was found once. This chain joins TRBV11-2 and TRBJ1-1, with D possibly being TRBD1 (5 bases). Germline V gene sequence: CDR1 SGHAT, CDR2 FQNNGV. V gave up 1 base and J gave up 10 bases, with 10 bases separating them. CDR3 length: 12 residues. The DNA for the CDR3 is TGTGCCAGCAGCTTAGGTCCAGGGCGAGCTTTCTTT. Protein product: CASSLGPGRAFF.

The chain is built from TRBV5-6 and TRBJ2-7; tentatively, D is TRBD1 (6 bases). Between the trimmed V and J ends, which lost 2 bases and 5 bases, there was a span of 23 bases. Germline CDR1 and CDR2: SGHDT and YYEEEE. CDR3 size: 17 residues. The CDR3 sequence: CASSFDRMGFGLNEQYF. The CDR3 nucleotides are TGTGCCAGCAGCTTTGACAGGATGGGCTTCGGCCTGAACGAGCAGTACTTC.

This clone has just a few counts. The chain combines TRBV9 with TRBJ2-7, with 11 bases lining up with TRBD2. This CDR3 spans 14 amino acids. The germline CDR1 and CDR2 sequences are SGDLS and YYNGEE. V lost 5 bases and J lost 2; bases outside the gene matches: 3. Here the CDR3 DNA reads TGTGCCAGCAGTCCGACTAGCGGGACCTACGAGCAGTACTTC. Its protein product is CASSPTSGTYEQYF.

The chain uses TRBV7-8 and TRBJ1-3; perhaps TRBD1 as D (6 bases). CDR1 and CDR2 from the germline V gene are SGHVS and FQNEAQ. V was cut by 6 bases and J by 0 bases, with 12 bases left in between. The CDR3 covers 15 residues. This CDR3 is CASSNRVVSGNTIYF. The DNA for the CDR3 is TGTGCCAGCAGTAACAGGGTTGTCTCTGGAAACACCATATATTTT.

The chain joins TRBV6-5 to TRBJ1-1; D possibly corresponds to TRBD1 (5 bases). The V gene's germline CDR1 is MNHEY and CDR2 SVGAGI. The length of the CDR3 is 13 residues. V lost 7 bases and J lost 1, with 10 bases in between. As DNA, the CDR3 is TGTGCCAGCACTTCGACAGCGAACACTGAAGCTTTCTTT. Amino acids: CASTSTANTEAFF.

The chain links TRBV15 to TRBJ1-1; 8 nucleotides line up with TRBD1. V dropped 5 bases and J dropped 1; count of bases not matched to a gene: 9. This CDR3 has 16 amino acids. Germline lookup yields CDR1 LNHNV and CDR2 YYDKDF (reference sequence). The chain's CDR3 is CATSPRQGLGNTEAFF. The CDR3 DNA reads TGTGCCACCAGCCCCCGACAGGGGTTGGGGAACACTGAAGCTTTCTTT.